This T cell receptor (beta chain) was recorded in a study of regulatory T cells in long-lasting Graves disease. Time point denoted: newly diagnosed GD, antithyroid drugs for less than 3 months. RNA isolated from PBMCs was used to make the TCR library. According to the study, TCR beta libraries were built with iRepertoire HTBI primers and CDR3-region Arm-PCR. TCRdb recomputed calls from the multiplex PCR reads with MiXCR, one row per CDR3 protein. This sample carries hundreds of thousands of distinct CDR3 sequences, roughly 17% of them seen once, and the ten largest clones take just under 30%. This clonotype was counted between two and nine times. The CDR3 has 16 residues. Germline CDR1 reads SGHNT; CDR2 reads YENEEA. The ends were cut back, 5 bases at V and 5 bases at J, with 19 bases in the middle. These data are also associated with another study on T cells in Graves' hyperthyroidism and ophthalmopathy.

This chain connects TRBV11-3 to TRBJ2-1, with TRBD2 as a possible D gene (7 bases). This TCR came from a man in his forties with Graves disease. The input for sequencing was peripheral blood mononuclear cells (PBMCs), taken at new diagnosis, from a patient treated with antithyroid drugs. CDR3 region: CASSKGGDVGNNEQFF. In DNA, the CDR3 is TGTGCCAGCAGCAAAGGGGGGGACGTCGGCAACAATGAGCAGTTCTTC.